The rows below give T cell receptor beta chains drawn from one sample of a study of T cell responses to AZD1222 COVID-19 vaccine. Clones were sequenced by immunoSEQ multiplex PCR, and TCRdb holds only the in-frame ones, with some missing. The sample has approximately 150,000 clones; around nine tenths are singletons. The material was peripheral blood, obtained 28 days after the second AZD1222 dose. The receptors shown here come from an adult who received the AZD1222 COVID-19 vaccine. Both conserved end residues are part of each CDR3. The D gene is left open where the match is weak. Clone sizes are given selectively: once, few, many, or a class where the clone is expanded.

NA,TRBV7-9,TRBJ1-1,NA,CASSLVPGENTEAFF,TGTGCCAGCAGCTTAGTCCCGGGTGAGAACACTGAAGCTTTCTTT
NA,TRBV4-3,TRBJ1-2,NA,CASSRETKLNYGYTF,TGCGCCAGCAGCCGAGAAACAAAACTTAACTATGGCTACACCTTC
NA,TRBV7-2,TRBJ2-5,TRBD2,CASGRGYQETQYF,TGTGCCAGCGGGAGGGGATACCAAGAGACCCAGTACTTC
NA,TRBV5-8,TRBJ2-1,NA,CASSRGTRKYNEQFF,TGTGCCAGCAGCCGCGGGACCCGAAAGTACAATGAGCAGTTCTTC
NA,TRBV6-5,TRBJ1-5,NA,CASSYSIPRGNQPQHF,TGTGCCAGCAGTTACTCGATTCCCAGGGGCAATCAGCCCCAGCATTTT
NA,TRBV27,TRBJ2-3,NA,CASSAGTSGTDTQYF,TGTGCCAGCAGTGCCGGGACAAGTGGCACAGATACGCAGTATTTT
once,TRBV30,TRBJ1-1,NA,CAWSVLGHQLNPWDTEAFF,TGTGCCTGGAGTGTATTAGGACATCAGTTGAATCCTTGGGACACTGAAGCTTTCTTT
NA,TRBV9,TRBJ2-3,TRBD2,CASSRGLADTDTQYF,TGTGCCAGCAGTAGGGGACTAGCGGACACAGATACGCAGTATTTT
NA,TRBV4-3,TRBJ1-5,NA,CASSQDPHSNQPQHF,TGCGCCAGCAGCCAAGACCCCCATAGCAATCAGCCCCAGCATTTT
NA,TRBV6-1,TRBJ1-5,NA,CASSYPTQPQHF,TGTGCCAGCAGTTATCCCACCCAGCCCCAGCATTTT
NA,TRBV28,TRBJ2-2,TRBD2,CASSFLGTSGGRVAGELFF,TGTGCCAGCAGTTTTCTCGGGACTAGCGGGGGCAGGGTCGCCGGGGAGCTGTTTTTT
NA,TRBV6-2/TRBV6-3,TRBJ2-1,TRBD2,CASSLGLAGAQFF,TGTGCCAGCAGTCTCGGACTAGCGGGAGCGCAGTTCTTC
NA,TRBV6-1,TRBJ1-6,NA,CASSEAGGPYNSPLHF,TGTGCCAGCAGTGAGGCCGGGGGCCCCTATAATTCACCCCTCCACTTT
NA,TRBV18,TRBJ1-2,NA,CASSPGTLGNYGYTF,TGTGCCAGCTCACCCGGGACCCTTGGCAACTATGGCTACACCTTC
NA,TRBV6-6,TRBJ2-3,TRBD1,CASSYSGQGAQDTQYF,TGTGCCAGCAGTTACTCGGGACAGGGGGCCCAAGATACGCAGTATTTT
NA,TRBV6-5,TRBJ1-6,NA,CASGPYKGTLHF,TGTGCCAGCGGCCCTTACAAGGGAACCCTCCACTTT
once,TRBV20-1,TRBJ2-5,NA,CSATQETQYF,TGCAGTGCTACCCAAGAGACCCAGTACTTC
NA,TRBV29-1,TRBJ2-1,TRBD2,CSLPASGSSHEQFF,TGCAGCCTCCCGGCCAGCGGGAGTTCACATGAGCAGTTCTTC
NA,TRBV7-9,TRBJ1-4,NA,CASSLGTNEKLFF,TGTGCCAGCAGCCTCGGGACTAATGAAAAACTGTTTTTT
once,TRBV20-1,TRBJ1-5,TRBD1,CSASRGGTGNSQPQHF,TGCAGTGCTAGTAGGGGAGGGACAGGGAACAGTCAGCCCCAGCATTTT
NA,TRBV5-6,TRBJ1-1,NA,CASSPQGVTEAFF,TGTGCCAGCAGCCCCCAGGGTGTCACTGAAGCTTTCTTT
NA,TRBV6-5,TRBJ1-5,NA,CASSPQGGSNQPQHF,TGTGCCAGCAGTCCGCAAGGGGGTAGCAATCAGCCCCAGCATTTT
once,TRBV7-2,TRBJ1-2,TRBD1,CASSLATGGAYGYTF,TGTGCCAGCAGCTTAGCTACAGGGGGCGCCTATGGCTACACCTTC
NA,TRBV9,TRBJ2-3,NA,CASSRGRKTYTDTQYF,TGTGCCAGCAGCCGCGGGCGGAAAACATACACAGATACGCAGTATTTT
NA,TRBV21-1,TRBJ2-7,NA,CASSRDRVFYEQYF,TGTGCCAGCAGTCGGGACAGGGTTTTCTACGAGCAGTACTTC
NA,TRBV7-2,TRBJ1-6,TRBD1,CASSLAPGGNSPLHF,TGTGCCAGCAGCTTAGCTCCAGGGGGGAATTCACCCCTCCACTTT
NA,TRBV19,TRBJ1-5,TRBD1,CASSPRLGQGGFGQPQHF,TGTGCCAGTAGTCCACGCCTCGGACAGGGAGGTTTCGGCCAGCCCCAGCATTTT
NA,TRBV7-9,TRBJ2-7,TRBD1,CASSLGTGSSEQYF,TGTGCCAGCAGCTTAGGGACAGGGTCGAGCGAGCAGTACTTC